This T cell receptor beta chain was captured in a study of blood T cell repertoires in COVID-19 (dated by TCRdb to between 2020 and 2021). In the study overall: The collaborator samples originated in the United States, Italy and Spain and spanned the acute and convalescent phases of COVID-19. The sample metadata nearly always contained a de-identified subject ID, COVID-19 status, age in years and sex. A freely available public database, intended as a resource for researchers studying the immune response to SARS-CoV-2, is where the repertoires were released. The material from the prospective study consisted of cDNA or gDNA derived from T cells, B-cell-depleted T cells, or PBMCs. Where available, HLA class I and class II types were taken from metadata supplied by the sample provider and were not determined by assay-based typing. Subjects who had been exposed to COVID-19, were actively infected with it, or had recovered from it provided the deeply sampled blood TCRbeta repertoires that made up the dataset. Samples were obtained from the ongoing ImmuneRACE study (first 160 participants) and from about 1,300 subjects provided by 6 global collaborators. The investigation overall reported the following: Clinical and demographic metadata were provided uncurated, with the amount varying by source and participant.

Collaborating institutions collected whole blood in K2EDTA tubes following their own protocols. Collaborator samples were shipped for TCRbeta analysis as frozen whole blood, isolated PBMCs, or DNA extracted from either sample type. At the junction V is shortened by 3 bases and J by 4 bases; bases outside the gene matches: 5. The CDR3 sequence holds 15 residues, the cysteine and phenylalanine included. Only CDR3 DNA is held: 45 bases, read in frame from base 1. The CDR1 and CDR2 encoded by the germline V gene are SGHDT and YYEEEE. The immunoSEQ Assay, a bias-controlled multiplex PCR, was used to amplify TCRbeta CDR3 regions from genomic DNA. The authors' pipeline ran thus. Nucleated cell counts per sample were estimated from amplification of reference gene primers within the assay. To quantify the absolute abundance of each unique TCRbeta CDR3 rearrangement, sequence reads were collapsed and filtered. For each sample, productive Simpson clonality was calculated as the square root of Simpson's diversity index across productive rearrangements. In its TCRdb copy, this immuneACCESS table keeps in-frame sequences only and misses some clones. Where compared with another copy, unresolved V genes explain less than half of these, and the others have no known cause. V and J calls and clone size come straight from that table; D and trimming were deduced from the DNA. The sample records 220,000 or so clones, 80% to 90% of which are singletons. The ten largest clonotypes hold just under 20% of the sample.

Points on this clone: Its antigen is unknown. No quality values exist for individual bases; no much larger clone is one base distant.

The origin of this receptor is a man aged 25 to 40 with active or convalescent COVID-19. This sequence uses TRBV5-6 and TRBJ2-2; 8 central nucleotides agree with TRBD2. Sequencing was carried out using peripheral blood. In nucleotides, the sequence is TGTGCCAGCAGCTCAGCGGGGGAAGCCACCGGGGAGCTGTTTTTT. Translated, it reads CASSSAGEATGELFF.